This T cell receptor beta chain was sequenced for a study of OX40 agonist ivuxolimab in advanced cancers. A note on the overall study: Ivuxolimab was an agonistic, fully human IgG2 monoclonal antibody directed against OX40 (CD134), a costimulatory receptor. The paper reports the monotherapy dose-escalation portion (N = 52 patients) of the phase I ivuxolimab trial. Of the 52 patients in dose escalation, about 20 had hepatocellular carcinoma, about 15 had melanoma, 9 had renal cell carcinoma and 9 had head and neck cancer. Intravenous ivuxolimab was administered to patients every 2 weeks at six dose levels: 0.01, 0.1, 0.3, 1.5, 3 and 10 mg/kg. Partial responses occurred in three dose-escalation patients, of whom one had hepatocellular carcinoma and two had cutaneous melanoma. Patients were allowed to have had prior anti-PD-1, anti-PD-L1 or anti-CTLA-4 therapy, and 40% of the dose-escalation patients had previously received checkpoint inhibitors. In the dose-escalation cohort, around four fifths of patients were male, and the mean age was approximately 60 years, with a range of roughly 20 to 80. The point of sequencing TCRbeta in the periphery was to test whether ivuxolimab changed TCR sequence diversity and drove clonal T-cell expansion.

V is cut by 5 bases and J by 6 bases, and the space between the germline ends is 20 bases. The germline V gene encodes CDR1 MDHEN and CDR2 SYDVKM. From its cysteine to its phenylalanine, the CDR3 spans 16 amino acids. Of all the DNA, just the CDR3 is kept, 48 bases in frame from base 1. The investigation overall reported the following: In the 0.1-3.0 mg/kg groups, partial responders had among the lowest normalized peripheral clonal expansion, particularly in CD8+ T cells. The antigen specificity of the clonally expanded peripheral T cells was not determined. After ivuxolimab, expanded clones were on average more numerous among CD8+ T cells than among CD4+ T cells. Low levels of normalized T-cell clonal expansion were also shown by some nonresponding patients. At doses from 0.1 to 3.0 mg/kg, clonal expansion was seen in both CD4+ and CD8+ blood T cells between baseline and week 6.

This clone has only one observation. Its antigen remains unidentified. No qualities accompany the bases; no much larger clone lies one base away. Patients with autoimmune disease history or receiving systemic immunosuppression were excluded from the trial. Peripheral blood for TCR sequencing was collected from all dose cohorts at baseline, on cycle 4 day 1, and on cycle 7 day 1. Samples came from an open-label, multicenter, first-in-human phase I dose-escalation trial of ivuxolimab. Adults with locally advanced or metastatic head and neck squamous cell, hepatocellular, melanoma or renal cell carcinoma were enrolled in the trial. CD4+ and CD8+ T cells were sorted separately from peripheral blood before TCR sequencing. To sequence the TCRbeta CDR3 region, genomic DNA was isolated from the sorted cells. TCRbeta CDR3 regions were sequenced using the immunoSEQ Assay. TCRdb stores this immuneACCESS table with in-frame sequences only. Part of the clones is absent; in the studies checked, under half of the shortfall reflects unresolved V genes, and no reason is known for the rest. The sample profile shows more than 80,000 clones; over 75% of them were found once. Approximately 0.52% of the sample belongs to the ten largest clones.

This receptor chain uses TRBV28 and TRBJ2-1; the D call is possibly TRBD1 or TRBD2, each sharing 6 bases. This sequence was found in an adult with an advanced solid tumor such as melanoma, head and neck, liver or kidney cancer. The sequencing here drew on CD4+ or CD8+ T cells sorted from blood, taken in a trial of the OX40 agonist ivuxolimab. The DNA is TGTGCCAGCAGTCCTATGGGGGGCCCAGTGGGCAATGAGCAGTTCTTC. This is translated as CASSPMGGPVGNEQFF.